This TCR beta chain appears in the sequencing data of a study of T cell responses to AZD1222 COVID-19 vaccine (dated by TCRdb to about 2021). The study in broad terms: AZD1222 recipients given second doses at about 4 weeks or at about 12 weeks were pooled, since spike-specific TCR depth and breadth were not found to differ between the two schedules. Trial participants were enrolled by age into subgroups of 18-55, 56-69 and 70-plus years, and around 140, 26 and 57 TCR-sequenced participants, respectively, were included in these subgroups. TCR sequencing covered some 240 trial participants: about 210 given two doses of AZD1222 and approximately 25 given two doses of MenACWY control vaccine.

The CDR3 regions of human TCRbeta chains were analyzed by immunosequencing. The paper's processing steps were these. Repertoire TCRs were checked for matches against a reference library of SARS-CoV-2-specific TCRs that had been generated using the MIRA antigen-specificity platform. Breadth was defined as the fraction of unique TCRs that were SARS-CoV-2-associated. Depth was defined as the fraction of total T cells that were SARS-CoV-2-associated. Using the MIRA data, each spike-specific TCR was assigned both to the spike region to which the TCR was reactive and to a CD4 or CD8 class. Log10-transformed breadth and depth values were compared by one-way ANOVA with Sidak's multiple comparisons tests. TCRdb obtained this table from immuneACCESS and retained in-frame rearrangements with V and J assigned. These tables miss some clones; where compared with another copy, unresolved V genes account for less than half of the shortfall, and the remainder is unexplained. That table gives V, J and clone size, and the DNA gave D and trimming. The sample yields roughly 100,000 clones; 75% to 90% were counted once. The ten biggest clones cover under 20% of the sample.

As for this clone: The antigen it binds to is not known. Its ends do not fully match the called genes, so a read error is possible.

The time point tag for this specimen amounts to: baseline before first vaccination. Samples from vaccinated people were obtained from the UK trials COV001 and COV002, which included a single-blind randomized controlled phase 2/3 trial of AZD1222 (ChAdOx1 nCoV-19) in healthy adults. For TCRbeta chain sequencing, PBMC samples from trial participants were taken at day 0 and at day 28 after the second dose. Looking up the germline V gene yields CDR1 MNHEY and CDR2 SVGAGI. From the cysteine through the phenylalanine, the CDR3 covers 13 amino acids. This entry keeps only the CDR3 DNA: 39 bases, framed from base 1. General conclusions and limits of the study: Conclusions about previously exposed vaccinees are limited because only five to seven AZD1222 recipients were SARS-CoV-2 seropositive at baseline. Participants were mostly white British, with more females than males. The authors suggested clonal diversity may have been underestimated. A significant rise in spike-specific TCR breadth and depth was observed after two AZD1222 doses relative to day 0 and relative to MenACWY recipients. In the small 56-69-year group, the increase in depth fell short of significance, most likely because of low power. Reportedly, close to half of the unique spike-specific TCRs recognized epitopes lying outside the regions that are mutated in the B.1.351 and B.1.1.7 variants. Because no samples from the day 14 peak response were available, repertoires could be characterized only after the peak T cell response. CD4 TCRs associated with the vaccine covered the entire spike protein, and the dominant responses were in regions 160-218 and 743-854.

The sample was peripheral blood, taken on day 0 of AZD1222 vaccination. This TCR came from an adult in good health. In this chain, TRBV6-5 is recombined with TRBJ1-2, with the D segment identity uncertain. The nucleotide sequence is given as TGTGCCACCAGTACCCAGATAAACTATGGCTACACCTTC. This is translated as CATSTQINYGYTF.